The clone carrying this T cell receptor (beta chain) was detected once. Its antigen remains unidentified. The CDR3 is made up of 14 amino acids. V was clipped by 4 bases and J by 1 base, with 10 bases between them. Germline V gene lookup returns CDR1 SEHNR and CDR2 FQNEAQ (reference sequence). Researchers ran the PCR with 60 Vbeta and 13 Jbeta primers. Method: immunoSEQ multiplex PCR; TCRdb's copy keeps in-frame clones and lacks some. Of about 160,000 clones listed, more than 70% were seen once; the top ten hold roughly 1.4%. The data belong to a study of cytomegalovirus exposure and HLA in healthy donors. Whole-study findings and limits: Some TCR beta chains (164 of them) were listed as cytomegalovirus-associated. More clonal expansion characterized HLA-associated TCR beta chains than equally common others in a later analysis. A later analysis found common viral pathogens apparently linked to several of the most significant clusters.

Sequencing used PBMCs. The chain recombines TRBV7-9 with TRBJ2-5, with a possible D match to TRBD1 (6 bases). This clonotype was sampled from a man between 60 and 75 years old in good health and CMV-seronegative. CDR3 nucleotide sequence: TGTGCCAGCAGCTATCAGGGGTCCCAAGAGACCCAGTACTTC. It specifies CASSYQGSQETQYF.